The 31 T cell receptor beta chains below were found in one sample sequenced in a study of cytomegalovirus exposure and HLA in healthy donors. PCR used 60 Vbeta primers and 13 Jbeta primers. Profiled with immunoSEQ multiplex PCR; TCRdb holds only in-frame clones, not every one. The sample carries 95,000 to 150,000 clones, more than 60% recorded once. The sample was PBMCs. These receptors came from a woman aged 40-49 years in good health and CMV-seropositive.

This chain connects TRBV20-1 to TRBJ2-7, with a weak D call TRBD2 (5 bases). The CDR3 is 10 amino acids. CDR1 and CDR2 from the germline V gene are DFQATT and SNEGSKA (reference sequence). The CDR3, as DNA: TGCAGCGCGGGCCTCCCGGAGCAGTACTTC. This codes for CSAGLPEQYF.

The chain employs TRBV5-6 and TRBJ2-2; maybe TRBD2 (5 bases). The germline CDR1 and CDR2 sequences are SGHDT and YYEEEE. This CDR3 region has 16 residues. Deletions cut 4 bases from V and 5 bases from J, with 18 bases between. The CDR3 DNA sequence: TGTGCCAGCAGCCCGACCGAGACCCGGGGAACCGGGGAGCTGTTTTTT. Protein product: CASSPTETRGTGELFF.

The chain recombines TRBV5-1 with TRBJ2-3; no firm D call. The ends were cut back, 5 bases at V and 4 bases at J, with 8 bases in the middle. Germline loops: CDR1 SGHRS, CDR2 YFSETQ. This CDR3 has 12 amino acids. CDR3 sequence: CASREFPDTQYF. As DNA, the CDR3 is TGCGCCAGCAGAGAGTTTCCAGATACGCAGTATTTT. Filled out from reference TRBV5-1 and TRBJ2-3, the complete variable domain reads KAGVTQTPRYLIKTRGQQVTLSCSPISGHRSVSWYQQTPGQGLQFLFEYFSETQRNKGNFPGRFSGRQFSNSRSEMNVSTLELGDSALYLCASREFPDTQYFGPGTRLTVL.

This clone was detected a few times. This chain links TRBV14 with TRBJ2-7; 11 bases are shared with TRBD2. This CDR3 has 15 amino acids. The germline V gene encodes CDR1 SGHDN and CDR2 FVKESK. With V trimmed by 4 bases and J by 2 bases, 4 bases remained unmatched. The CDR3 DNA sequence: TGTGCCAGCAGCCGAAAACTAGCGGGAGCCTACGAGCAGTACTTC. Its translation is CASSRKLAGAYEQYF. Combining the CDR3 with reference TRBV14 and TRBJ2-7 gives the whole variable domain EAGVTQFPSHSVIEKGQTVTLRCDPISGHDNLYWYRRVMGKEIKFLLHFVKESKQDESGMPNNRFLAERTGGTYSTLKVQPAELEDSGVYFCASSRKLAGAYEQYFGPGTRLTVT.

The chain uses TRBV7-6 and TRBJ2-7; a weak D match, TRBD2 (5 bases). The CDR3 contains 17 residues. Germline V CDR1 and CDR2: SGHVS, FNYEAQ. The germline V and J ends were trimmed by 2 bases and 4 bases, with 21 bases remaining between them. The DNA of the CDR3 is TGTGCCAGCAGCTTATTTAGTATGGGGAGCTTAGGGTACGAGCAGTACTTC. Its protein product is CASSLFSMGSLGYEQYF.

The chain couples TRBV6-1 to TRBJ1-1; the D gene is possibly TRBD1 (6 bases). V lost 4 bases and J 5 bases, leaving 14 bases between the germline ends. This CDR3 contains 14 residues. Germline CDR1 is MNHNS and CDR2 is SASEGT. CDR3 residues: CASSAHREGTEAFF. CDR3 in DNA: TGTGCCAGCAGTGCCCACAGGGAGGGGACTGAAGCTTTCTTT.

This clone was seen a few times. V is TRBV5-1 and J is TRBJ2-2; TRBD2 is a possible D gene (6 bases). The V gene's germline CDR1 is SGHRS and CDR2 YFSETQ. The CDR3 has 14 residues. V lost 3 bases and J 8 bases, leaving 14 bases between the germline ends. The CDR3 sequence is CASSWGGHPGELFF. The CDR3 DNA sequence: TGCGCCAGCAGCTGGGGAGGTCATCCGGGGGAGCTGTTTTTT.

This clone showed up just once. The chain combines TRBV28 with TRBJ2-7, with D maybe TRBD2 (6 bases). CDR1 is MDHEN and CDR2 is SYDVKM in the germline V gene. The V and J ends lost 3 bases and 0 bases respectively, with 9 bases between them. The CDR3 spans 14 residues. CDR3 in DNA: TGTGCCAGCAGTTTTGGGGGGAGCTCCTACGAGCAGTACTTC. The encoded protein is CASSFGGSSYEQYF.

Written as DNA, the CDR3 is TGTGCCAGCAGTTACTCCTCCGGGTCCGACTATGGCTACACCTTC. Amino acids: CASSYSSGSDYGYTF. The chain links TRBV6-5 to TRBJ1-2; the D is unclear. V shed 0 bases and J shed 3 bases, with 11 bases lying between them. In germline, CDR1 is MNHEY, CDR2 SVGAGI. This CDR3 is built from 15 residues.

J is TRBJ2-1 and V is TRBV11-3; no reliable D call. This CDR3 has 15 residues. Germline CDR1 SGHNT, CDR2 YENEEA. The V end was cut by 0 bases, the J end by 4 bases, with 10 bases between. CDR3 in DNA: TGTGCCAGCAGCTTAGAGCACTCTCTATACAATGAGCAGTTCTTC. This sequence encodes CASSLEHSLYNEQFF.

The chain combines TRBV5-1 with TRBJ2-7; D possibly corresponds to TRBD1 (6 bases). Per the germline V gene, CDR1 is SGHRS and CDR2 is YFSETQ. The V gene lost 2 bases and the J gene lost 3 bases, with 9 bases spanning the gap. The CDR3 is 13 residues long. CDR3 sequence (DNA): TGCGCCAGCAGCTTAACAGGGCTCTACGAGCAGTACTTC. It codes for CASSLTGLYEQYF.

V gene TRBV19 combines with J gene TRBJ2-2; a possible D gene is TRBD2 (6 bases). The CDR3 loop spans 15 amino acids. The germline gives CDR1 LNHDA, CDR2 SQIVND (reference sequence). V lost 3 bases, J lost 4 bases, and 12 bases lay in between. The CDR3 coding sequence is TGTGCCAGTAGTATCGGAGGGGTCGGCACCGGGGAGCTGTTTTTT. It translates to CASSIGGVGTGELFF.

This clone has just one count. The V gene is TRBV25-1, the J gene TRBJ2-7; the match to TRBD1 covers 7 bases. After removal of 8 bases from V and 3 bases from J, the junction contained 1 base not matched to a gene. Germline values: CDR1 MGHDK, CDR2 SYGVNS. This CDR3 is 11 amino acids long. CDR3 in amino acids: CASGDSYEQYF. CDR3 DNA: TGTGCCAGCGGGGACAGCTACGAGCAGTACTTC.

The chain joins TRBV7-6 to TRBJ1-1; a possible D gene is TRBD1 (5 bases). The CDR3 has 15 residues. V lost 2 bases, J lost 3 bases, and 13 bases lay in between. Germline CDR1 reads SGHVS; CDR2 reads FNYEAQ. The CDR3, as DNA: TGTGCCAGCAGCTTACCGGGGGGGAGAGACACTGAAGCTTTCTTT. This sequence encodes CASSLPGGRDTEAFF. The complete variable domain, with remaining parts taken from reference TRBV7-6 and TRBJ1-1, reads GAGVSQSPRYKVTKRGQDVALRCDPISGHVSLYWYRQALGQGPEFLTYFNYEAQQDKSGLPNDRFSAERPEGSISTLTIQRTEQRDSAMYRCASSLPGGRDTEAFFGQGTRLTVV.

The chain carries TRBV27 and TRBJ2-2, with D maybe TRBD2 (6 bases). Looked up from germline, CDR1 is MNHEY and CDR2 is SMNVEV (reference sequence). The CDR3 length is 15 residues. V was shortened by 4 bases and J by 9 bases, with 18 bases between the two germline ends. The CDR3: CASSSGESNPRELFF. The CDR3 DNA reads TGTGCCAGCAGTTCGGGGGAATCGAATCCCAGGGAGCTGTTTTTT.

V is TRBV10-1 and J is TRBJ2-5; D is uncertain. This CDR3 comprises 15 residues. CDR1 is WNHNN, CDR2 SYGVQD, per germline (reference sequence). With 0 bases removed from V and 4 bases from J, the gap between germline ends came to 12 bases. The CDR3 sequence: CASSESLGQAETQYF. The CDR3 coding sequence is TGCGCCAGCAGTGAGTCGCTGGGCCAGGCAGAGACCCAGTACTTC.

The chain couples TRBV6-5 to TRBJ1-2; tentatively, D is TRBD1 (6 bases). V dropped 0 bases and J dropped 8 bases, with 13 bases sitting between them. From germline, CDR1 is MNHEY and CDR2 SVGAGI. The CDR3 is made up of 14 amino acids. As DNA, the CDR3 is TGTGCCAGCAGTTACTCTCAGGGGAGTGGGGGCTACACCTTC. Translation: CASSYSQGSGGYTF.

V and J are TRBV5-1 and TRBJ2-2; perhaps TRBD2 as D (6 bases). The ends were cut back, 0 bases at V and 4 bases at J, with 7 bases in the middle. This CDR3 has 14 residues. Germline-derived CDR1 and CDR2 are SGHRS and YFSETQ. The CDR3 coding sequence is TGCGCCAGCAGCTTGGCCGGGGGCACCGGGGAGCTGTTTTTT. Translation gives CASSLAGGTGELFF. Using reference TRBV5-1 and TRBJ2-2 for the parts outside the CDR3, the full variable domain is KAGVTQTPRYLIKTRGQQVTLSCSPISGHRSVSWYQQTPGQGLQFLFEYFSETQRNKGNFPGRFSGRQFSNSRSEMNVSTLELGDSALYLCASSLAGGTGELFFGEGSRLTVL.

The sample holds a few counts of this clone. The chain's CDR3 is CSAPGEVEAFF. The CDR3 DNA is TGCAGTGCCCCTGGGGAGGTTGAAGCTTTCTTT. This rearrangement joins TRBV20-1 to TRBJ1-1; no firm D call. V lost 6 bases, J lost 7 bases, and 12 bases lay in between. Germline V gene data show CDR1 as DFQATT and CDR2 as SNEGSKA (reference sequence). The CDR3 is 11 amino acids.

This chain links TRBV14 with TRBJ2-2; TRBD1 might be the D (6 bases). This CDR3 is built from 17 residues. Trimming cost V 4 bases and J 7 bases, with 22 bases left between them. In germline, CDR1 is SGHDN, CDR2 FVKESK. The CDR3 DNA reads TGTGCCAGCAGCCCCATTCAGGGGTCCCTTCTCTTCGGGGAGCTGTTTTTT. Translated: CASSPIQGSLLFGELFF.

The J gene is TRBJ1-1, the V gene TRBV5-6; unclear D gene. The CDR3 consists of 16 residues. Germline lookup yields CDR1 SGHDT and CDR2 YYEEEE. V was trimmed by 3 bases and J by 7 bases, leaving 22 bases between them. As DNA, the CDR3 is TGTGCCAGCAGCTGGGTCGTCGAAGACCCACGGGGTGAAGCTTTCTTT. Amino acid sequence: CASSWVVEDPRGEAFF.

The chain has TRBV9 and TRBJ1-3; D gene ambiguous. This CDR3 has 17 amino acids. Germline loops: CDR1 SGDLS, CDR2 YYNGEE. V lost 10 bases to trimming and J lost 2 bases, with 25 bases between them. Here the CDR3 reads CACHSDSARGAGNTIYF. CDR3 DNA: TGTGCCTGCCACTCGGACTCAGCTCGCGGCGCTGGAAACACCATATATTTT.

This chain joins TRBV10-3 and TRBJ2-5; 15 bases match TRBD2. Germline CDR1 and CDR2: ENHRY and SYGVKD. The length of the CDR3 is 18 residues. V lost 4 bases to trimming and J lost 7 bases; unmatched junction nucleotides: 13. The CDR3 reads CAISGGSRTSGRAGTQYF. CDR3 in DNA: TGTGCCATCAGTGGTGGGTCGAGGACTAGCGGGAGGGCAGGGACCCAGTACTTC.

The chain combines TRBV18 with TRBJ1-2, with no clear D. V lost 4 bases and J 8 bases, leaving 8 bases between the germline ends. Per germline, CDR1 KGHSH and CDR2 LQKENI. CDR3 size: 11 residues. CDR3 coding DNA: TGTGCCAGCTCACGGGAGGTAGGCTACACCTTC. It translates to CASSREVGYTF.

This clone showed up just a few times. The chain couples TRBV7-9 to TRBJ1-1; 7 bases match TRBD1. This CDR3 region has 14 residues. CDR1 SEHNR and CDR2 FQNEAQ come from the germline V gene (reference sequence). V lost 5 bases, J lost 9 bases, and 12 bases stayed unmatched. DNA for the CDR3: TGTGCCAGCAGCCTGTCCGGAGGGACAGCCAAAGCTTTCTTT. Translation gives CASSLSGGTAKAFF.

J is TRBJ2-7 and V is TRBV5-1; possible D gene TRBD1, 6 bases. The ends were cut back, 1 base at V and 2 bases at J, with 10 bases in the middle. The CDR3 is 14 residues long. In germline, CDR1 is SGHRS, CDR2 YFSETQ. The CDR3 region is CASSLPTGPYEQYF. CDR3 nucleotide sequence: TGCGCCAGCAGCTTGCCAACAGGGCCCTACGAGCAGTACTTC.

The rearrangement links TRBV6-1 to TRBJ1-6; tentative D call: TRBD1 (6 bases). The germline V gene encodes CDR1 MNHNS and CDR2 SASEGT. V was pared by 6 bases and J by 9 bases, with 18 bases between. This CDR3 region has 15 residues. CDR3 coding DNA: TGTGCCAGCAGCCTCGGGGGGGGCAGGACTTCACCCCTCCACTTT. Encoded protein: CASSLGGGRTSPLHF.

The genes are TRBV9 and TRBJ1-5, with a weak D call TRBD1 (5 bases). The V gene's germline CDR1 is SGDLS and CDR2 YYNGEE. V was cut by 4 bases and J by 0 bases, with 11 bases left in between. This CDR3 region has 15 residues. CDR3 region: CASSITDSSNQPQHF. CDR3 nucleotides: TGTGCCAGCAGCATAACTGACAGTAGCAATCAGCCCCAGCATTTT.

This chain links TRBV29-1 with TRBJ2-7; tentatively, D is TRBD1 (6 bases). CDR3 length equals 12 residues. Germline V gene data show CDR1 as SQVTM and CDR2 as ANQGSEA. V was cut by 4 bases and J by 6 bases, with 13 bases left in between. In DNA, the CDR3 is TGCAGCGTTGCCGTACAGGGTCCCGAGCAGTACTTC. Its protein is CSVAVQGPEQYF.

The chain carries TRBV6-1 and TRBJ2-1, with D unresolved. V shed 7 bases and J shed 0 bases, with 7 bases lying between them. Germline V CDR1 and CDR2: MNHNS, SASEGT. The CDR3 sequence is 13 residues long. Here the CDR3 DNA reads TGTGCCAGCACCCCGAGCTCCTACAATGAGCAGTTCTTC. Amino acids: CASTPSSYNEQFF.

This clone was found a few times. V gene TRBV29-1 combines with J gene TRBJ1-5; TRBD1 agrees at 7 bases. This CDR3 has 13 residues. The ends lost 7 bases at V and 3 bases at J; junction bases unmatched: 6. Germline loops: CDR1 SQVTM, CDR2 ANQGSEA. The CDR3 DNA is TGCAGCGCAAGGACAGGTAACAATCAGCCCCAGCATTTT. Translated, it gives CSARTGNNQPQHF.